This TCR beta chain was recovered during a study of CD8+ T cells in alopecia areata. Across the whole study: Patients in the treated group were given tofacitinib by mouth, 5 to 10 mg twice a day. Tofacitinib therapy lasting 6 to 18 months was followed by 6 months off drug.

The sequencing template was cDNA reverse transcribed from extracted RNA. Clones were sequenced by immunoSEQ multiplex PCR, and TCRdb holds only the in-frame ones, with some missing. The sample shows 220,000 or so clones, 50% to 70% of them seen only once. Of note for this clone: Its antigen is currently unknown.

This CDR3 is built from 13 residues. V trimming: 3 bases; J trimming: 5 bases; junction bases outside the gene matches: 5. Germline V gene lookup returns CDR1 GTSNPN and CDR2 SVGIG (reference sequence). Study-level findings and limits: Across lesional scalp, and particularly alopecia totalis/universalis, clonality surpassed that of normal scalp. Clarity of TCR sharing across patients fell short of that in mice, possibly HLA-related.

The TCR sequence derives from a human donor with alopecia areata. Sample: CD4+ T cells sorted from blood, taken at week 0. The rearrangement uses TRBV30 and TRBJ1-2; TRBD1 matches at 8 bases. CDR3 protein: CAWRDRVSYGYTF. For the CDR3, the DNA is TGTGCCTGGAGGGACAGGGTTTCTTATGGCTACACCTTC.